What follows is one TCR beta chain and its context. The data derive from a study of blood T cell repertoires in COVID-19. Study-wide context: COVID-19 samples, acute and convalescent, were from the United States, Italy and Spain. In each case, the material was cDNA or gDNA derived from T cells, B-cell-depleted T cells, or PBMCs.

Produced via immunoSEQ multiplex PCR; TCRdb's table is partial and in-frame only. The profile covers approximately 50,000 clones, with 90% appearing a single time and just over 5% taken by the ten largest. This sequence was found in a man between 65 and 85 years old with acute or convalescent COVID-19. The sample was peripheral blood.

This chain's CDR3 is CASSPIVATNEKLFF. The CDR3 DNA reads as TGTGCCAGCAGCCCCATAGTTGCAACTAATGAAAAACTGTTTTTT. This sequence joins TRBV7-2 and TRBJ1-4; D uncertain. This CDR3 contains 15 residues. The V end was cut by 5 bases, the J end by 0 bases, with 10 bases between. Germline V gene data show CDR1 as SGHTA and CDR2 as FQGNSA.